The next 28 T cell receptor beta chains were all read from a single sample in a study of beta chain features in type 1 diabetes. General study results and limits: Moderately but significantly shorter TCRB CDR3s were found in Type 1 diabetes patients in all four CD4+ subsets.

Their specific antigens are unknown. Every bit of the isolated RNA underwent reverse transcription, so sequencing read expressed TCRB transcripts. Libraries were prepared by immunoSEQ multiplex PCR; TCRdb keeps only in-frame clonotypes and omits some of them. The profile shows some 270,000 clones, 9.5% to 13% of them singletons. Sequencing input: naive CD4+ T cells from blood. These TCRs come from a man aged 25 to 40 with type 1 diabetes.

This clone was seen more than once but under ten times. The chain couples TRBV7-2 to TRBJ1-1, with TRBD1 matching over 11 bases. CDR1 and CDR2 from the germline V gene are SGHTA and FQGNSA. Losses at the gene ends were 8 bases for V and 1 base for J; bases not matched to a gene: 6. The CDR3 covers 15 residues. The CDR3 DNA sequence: TGTGCCAGCGGCGTTGGACAGGGGGCGAACACTGAAGCTTTCTTT. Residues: CASGVGQGANTEAFF.

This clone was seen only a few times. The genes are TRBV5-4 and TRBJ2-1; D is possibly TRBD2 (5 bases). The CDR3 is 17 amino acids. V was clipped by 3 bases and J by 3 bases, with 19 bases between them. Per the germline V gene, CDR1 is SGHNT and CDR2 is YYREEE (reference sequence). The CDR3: CASSSEIRTGNYNEQFF. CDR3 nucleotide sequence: TGTGCCAGCAGCTCCGAAATCCGTACGGGAAACTACAATGAGCAGTTCTTC.

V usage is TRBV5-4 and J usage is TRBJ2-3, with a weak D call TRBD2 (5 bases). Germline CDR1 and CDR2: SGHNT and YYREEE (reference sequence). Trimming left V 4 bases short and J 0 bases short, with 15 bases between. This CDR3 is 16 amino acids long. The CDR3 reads CASSPGPGESTDTQYF. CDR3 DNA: TGTGCCAGCAGCCCTGGACCCGGGGAAAGCACAGATACGCAGTATTTT.

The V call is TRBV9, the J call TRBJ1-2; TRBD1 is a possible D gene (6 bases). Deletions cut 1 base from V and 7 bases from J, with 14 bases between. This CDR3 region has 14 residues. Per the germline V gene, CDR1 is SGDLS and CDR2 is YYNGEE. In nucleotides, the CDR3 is TGTGCCAGCAGCGTATCCTTGGGGGCGGGTGGCTACACCTTC. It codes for CASSVSLGAGGYTF.

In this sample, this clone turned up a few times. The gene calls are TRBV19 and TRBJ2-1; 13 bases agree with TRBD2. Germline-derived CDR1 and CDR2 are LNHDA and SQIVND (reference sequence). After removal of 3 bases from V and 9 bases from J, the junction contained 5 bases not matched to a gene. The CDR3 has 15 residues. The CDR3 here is CASSIRTSGGGEQFF. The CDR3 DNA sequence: TGTGCCAGTAGTATCCGGACTAGCGGGGGCGGTGAGCAGTTCTTC.

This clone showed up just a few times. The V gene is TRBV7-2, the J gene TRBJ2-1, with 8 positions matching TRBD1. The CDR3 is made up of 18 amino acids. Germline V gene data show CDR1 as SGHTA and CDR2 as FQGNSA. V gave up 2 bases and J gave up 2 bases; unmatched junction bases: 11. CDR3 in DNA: TGTGCCAGCAGCTTAAGAGCGCGGGACAGGTCTCCCTACAATGAGCAGTTCTTC. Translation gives CASSLRARDRSPYNEQFF.

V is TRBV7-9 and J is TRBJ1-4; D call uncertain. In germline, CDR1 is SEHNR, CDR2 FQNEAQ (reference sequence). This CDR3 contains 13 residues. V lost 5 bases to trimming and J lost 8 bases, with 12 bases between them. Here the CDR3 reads CASSPLGLEKLFF. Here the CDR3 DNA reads TGTGCCAGCAGCCCCCTCGGACTGGAAAAACTGTTTTTT.

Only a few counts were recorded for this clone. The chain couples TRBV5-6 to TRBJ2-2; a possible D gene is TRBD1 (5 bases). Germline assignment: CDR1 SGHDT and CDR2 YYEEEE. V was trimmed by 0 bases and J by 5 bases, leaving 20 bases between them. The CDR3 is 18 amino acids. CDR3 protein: CASSLVSYGGRQTGELFF. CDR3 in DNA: TGTGCCAGCAGCTTGGTGTCATACGGTGGCAGACAGACCGGGGAGCTGTTTTTT.

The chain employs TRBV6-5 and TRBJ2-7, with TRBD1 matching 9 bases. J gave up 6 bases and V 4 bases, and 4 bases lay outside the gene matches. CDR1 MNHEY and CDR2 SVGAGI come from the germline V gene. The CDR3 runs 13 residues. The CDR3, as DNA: TGTGCCAGCAGTTTGGGGACAGGGTCCGAGCAGTACTTC. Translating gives CASSLGTGSEQYF.

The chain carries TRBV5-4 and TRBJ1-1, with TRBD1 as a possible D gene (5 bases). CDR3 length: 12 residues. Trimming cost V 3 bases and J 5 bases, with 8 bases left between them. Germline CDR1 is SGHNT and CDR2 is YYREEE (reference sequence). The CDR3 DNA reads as TGTGCCAGCAGCTCCGGGGGGACTGAAGCTTTCTTT. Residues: CASSSGGTEAFF.

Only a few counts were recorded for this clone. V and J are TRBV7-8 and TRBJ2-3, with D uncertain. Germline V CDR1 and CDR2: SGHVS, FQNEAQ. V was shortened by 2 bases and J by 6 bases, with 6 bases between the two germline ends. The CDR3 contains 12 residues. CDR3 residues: CASSLILDTQYF. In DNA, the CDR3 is TGTGCCAGCAGCTTAATACTCGATACGCAGTATTTT.

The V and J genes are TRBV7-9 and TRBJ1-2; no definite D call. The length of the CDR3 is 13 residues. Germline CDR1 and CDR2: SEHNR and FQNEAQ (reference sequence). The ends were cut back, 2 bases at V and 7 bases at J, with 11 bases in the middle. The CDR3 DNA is TGTGCCAGCAGCTTATATTCGGGGAGTGGCTACACCTTC. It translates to CASSLYSGSGYTF. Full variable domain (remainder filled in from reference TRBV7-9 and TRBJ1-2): DTGVSQNPRHKITKRGQNVTFRCDPISEHNRLYWYRQTLGQGPEFLTYFQNEAQLEKSRLLSDRFSAERPKGSFSTLEIQRTEQGDSAMYLCASSLYSGSGYTFGSGTRLTVV.

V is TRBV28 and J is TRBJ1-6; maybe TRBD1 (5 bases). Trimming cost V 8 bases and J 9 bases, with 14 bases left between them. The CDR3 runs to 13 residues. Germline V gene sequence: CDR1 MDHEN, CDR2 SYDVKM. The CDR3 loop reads CASRGRGSSPLHF. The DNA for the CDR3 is TGTGCCAGCCGAGGGAGGGGTTCTTCACCCCTCCACTTT.

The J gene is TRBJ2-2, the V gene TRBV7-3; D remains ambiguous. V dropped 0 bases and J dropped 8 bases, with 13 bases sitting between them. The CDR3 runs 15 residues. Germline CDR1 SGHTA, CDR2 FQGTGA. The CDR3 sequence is CASSLTGRVGGELFF. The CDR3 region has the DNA TGTGCCAGCAGCTTAACTGGGCGTGTCGGAGGGGAGCTGTTTTTT.

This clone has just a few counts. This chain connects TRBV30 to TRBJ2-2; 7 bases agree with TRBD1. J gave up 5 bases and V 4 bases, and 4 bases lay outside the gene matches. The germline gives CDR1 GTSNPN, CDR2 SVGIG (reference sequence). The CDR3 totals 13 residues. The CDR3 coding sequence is TGTGCCTGGACCCTCAGGGGGACCGGGGAGCTGTTTTTT. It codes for CAWTLRGTGELFF.

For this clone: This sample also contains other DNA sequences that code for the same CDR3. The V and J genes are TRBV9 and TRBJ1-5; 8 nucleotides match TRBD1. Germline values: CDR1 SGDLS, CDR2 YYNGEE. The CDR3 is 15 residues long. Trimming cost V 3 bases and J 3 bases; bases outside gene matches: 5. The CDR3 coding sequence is TGTGCCAGCAGCGCGACAGGGGCCCCCAATCAGCCCCAGCATTTT. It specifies CASSATGAPNQPQHF.

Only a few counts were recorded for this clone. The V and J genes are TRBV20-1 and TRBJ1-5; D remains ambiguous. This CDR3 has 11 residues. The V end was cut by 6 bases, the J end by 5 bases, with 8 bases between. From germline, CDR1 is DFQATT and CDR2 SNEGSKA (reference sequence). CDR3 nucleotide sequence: TGCAGTGCCGGTTCTCATCAGCCCCAGCATTTT. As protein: CSAGSHQPQHF.

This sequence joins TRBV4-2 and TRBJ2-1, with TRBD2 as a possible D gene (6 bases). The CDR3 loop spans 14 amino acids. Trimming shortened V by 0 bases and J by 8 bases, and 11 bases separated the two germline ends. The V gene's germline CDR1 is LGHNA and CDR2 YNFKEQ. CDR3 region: CASSQDRSGDEQFF. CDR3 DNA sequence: TGTGCCAGCAGCCAAGATCGGTCGGGAGATGAGCAGTTCTTC.

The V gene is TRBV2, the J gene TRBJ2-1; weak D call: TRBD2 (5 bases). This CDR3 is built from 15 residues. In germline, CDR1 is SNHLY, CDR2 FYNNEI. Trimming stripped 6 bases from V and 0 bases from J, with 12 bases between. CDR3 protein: CASSPGLISYNEQFF. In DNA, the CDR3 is TGTGCCAGCAGCCCCGGACTCATCTCCTACAATGAGCAGTTCTTC.

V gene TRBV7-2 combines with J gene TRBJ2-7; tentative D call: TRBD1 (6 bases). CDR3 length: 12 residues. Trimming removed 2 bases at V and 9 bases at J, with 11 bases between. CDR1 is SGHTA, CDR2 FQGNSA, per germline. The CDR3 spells CASSLPRGPQYF. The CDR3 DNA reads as TGTGCCAGCAGCTTACCCAGGGGCCCGCAGTACTTC.

CDR3 in amino acids: CSVERRIQETQYF. The CDR3 bases are TGCAGCGTTGAAAGGCGGATCCAAGAGACCCAGTACTTC. The chain carries TRBV29-1 and TRBJ2-5; D remains ambiguous. Germline CDR1 SQVTM, CDR2 ANQGSEA. Trimming shortened V by 2 bases and J by 1 base, and 8 bases separated the two germline ends. CDR3 size: 13 residues.

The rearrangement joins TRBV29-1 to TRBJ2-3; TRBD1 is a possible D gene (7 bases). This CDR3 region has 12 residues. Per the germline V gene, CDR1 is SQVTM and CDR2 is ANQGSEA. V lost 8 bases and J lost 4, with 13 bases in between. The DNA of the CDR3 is TGCAGCTTCCTCAGGGGGGCAGATACGCAGTATTTT. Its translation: CSFLRGADTQYF.

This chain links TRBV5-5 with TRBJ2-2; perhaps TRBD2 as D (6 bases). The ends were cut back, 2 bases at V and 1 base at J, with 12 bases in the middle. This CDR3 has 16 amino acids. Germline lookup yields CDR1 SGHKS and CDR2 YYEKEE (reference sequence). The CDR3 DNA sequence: TGTGCCAGCAGCTTTGGCGGCGGGGTGAACACCGGGGAGCTGTTTTTT. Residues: CASSFGGGVNTGELFF.

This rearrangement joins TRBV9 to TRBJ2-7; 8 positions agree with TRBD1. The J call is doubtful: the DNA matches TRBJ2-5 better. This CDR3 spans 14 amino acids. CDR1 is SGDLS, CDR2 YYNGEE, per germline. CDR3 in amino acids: CASSVEGQGGTQYF. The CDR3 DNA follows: TGTGCCAGCAGCGTAGAAGGACAGGGAGGGACCCAGTACTTC.

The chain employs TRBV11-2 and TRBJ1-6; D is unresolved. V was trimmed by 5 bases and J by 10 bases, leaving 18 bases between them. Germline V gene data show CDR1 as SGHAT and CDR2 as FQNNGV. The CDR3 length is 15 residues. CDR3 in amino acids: CASSRRVPAVSPLHF. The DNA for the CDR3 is TGTGCCAGCAGCAGGAGAGTCCCGGCGGTCTCACCCCTCCACTTT.

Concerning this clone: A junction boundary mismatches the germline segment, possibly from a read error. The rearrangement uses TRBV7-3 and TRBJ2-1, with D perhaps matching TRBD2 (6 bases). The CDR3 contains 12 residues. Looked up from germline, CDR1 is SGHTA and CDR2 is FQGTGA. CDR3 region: CASSITGTERFF. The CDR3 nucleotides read TGTGCCAGCAGCATAACCGGGACTGAGAGGTTCTTC.

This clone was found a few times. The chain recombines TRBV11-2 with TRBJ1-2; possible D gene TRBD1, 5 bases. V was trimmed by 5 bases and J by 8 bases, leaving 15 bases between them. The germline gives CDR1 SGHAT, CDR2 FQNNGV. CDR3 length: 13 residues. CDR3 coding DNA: TGTGCCAGCAGCGCGGGAGGGGTCTGGGGCTACACCTTC. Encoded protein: CASSAGGVWGYTF.

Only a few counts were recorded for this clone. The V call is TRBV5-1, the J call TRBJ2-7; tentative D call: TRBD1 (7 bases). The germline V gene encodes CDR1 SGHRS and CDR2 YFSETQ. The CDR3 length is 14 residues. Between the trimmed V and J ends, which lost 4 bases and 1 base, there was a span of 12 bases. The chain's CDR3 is CASSAGQRSYEQYF. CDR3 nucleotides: TGCGCCAGCAGCGCGGGACAGCGTTCCTACGAGCAGTACTTC.